The rows below give T cell receptor beta chains drawn from one sample of a study of shared clonotypes between healthy human individuals. The assay was immunoSEQ multiplex PCR, and TCRdb's table has in-frame clones only and misses some. Among about 2,200,000 clones, about 92% were seen once, and the ten largest hold roughly 1.7%. The sample was naive CD8+ T cells from PBMCs. All receptors come from a man aged 18 to 30 in good health. Some clones in this sample may be carry-over from other donors' samples. CDR3s include the opening cysteine and the closing phenylalanine or tryptophan. D genes are given only for firm matches. Where a row states a size, it is once, few, many or the class of an expanded clone; other rows omit it.

V gene	clone size	J gene	D gene	CDR3 protein	CDR3 DNA
TRBV18	-	TRBJ2-7	-	CASSPSRDSYEQYF	TGTGCCAGCTCACCAAGTAGGGACTCCTACGAGCAGTACTTC
TRBV5-1	once	TRBJ2-7	TRBD2	CASSPTPRGLAGGEQYF	TGCGCCAGCAGCCCAACCCCGAGAGGACTAGCGGGAGGTGAGCAGTACTTC
TRBV27	-	TRBJ1-1	-	CASQWGRGTEAFF	TGTGCCAGCCAGTGGGGGAGGGGGACTGAAGCTTTCTTT
TRBV7-8	-	TRBJ2-2	TRBD2	CASSFILIGREGPGELFF	TGTGCCAGCAGCTTCATCCTAATTGGGCGGGAGGGCCCCGGGGAGCTGTTTTTT
TRBV28	-	TRBJ1-5	-	CASTPVGNQPQHF	TGTGCCAGCACTCCGGTGGGCAATCAGCCCCAGCATTTT
TRBV7-8	once	TRBJ2-1	-	CATRKGGNEQFF	TGTGCCACACGCAAGGGTGGCAATGAGCAGTTCTTC
TRBV28	-	TRBJ2-5	-	CASTGWALETQYF	TGTGCCAGCACTGGTTGGGCGTTAGAGACCCAGTACTTC
TRBV9	-	TRBJ2-6	-	CASSVGQSSGANVLTF	TGTGCCAGCAGCGTAGGACAGTCCTCTGGGGCCAACGTCCTGACTTTC
TRBV5-1	-	TRBJ2-5	-	CASSLETGFQETQYF	TGCGCCAGCAGCTTGGAAACAGGGTTCCAAGAGACCCAGTACTTC
TRBV4-3	once	TRBJ2-3	-	CASSPWGGTGLYTQYF	TGCGCCAGCAGCCCCTGGGGCGGGACCGGATTATATACGCAGTATTTT
TRBV29-1	-	TRBJ1-1	TRBD1	CSVTGQGTAFF	TGCAGCGTGACCGGACAGGGCACAGCTTTCTTT
TRBV4-1	-	TRBJ2-7	TRBD1	CASSHPSRTGAPYEQYF	TGCGCCAGCAGCCATCCCTCCCGGACAGGGGCCCCCTACGAGCAGTACTTC
TRBV5-1	-	TRBJ1-1	-	CASSPEPREMNTEAFF	TGCGCCAGCAGCCCGGAACCCAGGGAAATGAACACTGAAGCTTTCTTT
TRBV7-9	-	TRBJ2-7	TRBD2	CASSHAAGGTPSYEQYF	TGTGCCAGCAGCCACGCAGCGGGAGGTACCCCCTCCTACGAGCAGTACTTC
TRBV4-3	-	TRBJ2-1	TRBD2	CASSLSPLAGVISYNEQFF	TGCGCCAGCAGCCTTTCGCCACTAGCGGGAGTCATCTCCTACAATGAGCAGTTCTTC
TRBV6-6	-	TRBJ2-1	TRBD2	CASSPSGGGLHEQFF	TGTGCCAGCAGTCCGAGCGGGGGGGGTCTTCATGAGCAGTTCTTC
TRBV19	-	TRBJ2-7	-	CASSPGTSRRSEQYF	TGTGCCAGTAGCCCCGGGACGTCGAGGCGGAGTGAGCAGTACTTC
TRBV15	-	TRBJ1-5	-	CATSPDASFQPQHF	TGTGCCACCAGCCCTGACGCCTCGTTTCAGCCCCAGCATTTT
TRBV7-8	-	TRBJ2-5	TRBD2	CASSLGPGLAGGPREETQYF	TGTGCCAGCAGCTTAGGCCCGGGACTAGCGGGAGGGCCCAGGGAAGAGACCCAGTACTTC
TRBV6-6	-	TRBJ2-7	-	CASSFFRFGSGYEQYF	TGTGCCAGCAGTTTTTTCCGGTTTGGCTCCGGCTACGAGCAGTACTTC
TRBV9	once	TRBJ2-7	-	CASSPPGSDYEQYF	TGTGCCAGCAGTCCCCCCGGTTCCGACTACGAGCAGTACTTC
TRBV10-3	few	TRBJ2-7	-	CAISESRGDYEQYF	TGTGCCATCAGTGAGTCGAGGGGGGACTACGAGCAGTACTTC
TRBV13	-	TRBJ2-7	TRBD1	CASSPRLPTGEGDEQYF	TGTGCCAGCAGCCCACGACTACCGACAGGGGAAGGAGACGAGCAGTACTTC
TRBV7-8	-	TRBJ2-1	TRBD2	CASSSLAEPSYNEQFF	TGTGCCAGCAGCAGTCTAGCGGAGCCCTCCTACAATGAGCAGTTCTTC
TRBV7-9	-	TRBJ2-7	-	CASSLVEGGLPYEQYF	TGTGCCAGCAGCTTAGTGGAGGGCGGTCTTCCCTACGAGCAGTACTTC
TRBV27	-	TRBJ2-4	TRBD2	CASSPGLAGGQGQNIQYF	TGTGCCAGCAGTCCGGGACTAGCGGGAGGCCAGGGTCAAAACATTCAGTACTTC
TRBV5-6	-	TRBJ2-5	-	CASSYGRGEEQYF	TGTGCCAGCAGCTACGGACGGGGAGAGGAGCAGTACTTC
TRBV28	once	TRBJ1-1	-	CASSLGGGNTEAFF	TGTGCCAGCAGCCTTGGCGGGGGAAACACTGAAGCTTTCTTT
TRBV27	-	TRBJ2-7	TRBD2	CASRTRTSGTYEQYF	TGTGCCAGCAGGACCCGGACTAGCGGGACTTACGAGCAGTACTTC
TRBV28	-	TRBJ2-7	-	CASTLRLRAYEQYF	TGTGCCAGCACCCTCAGGCTTAGGGCCTACGAGCAGTACTTC
TRBV29-1	-	TRBJ2-1	-	CSVLDNEQFF	TGCAGCGTGCTCGACAATGAGCAGTTCTTC
TRBV28	-	TRBJ2-3	-	CASSFRRLVIGSDTQYF	TGTGCCAGCAGTTTTAGGAGACTAGTAATAGGCTCAGATACGCAGTATTTT
TRBV5-1	-	TRBJ2-1	-	CASSLEGTEQFF	TGCGCCAGCAGCTTGGAGGGGACCGAGCAGTTCTTC
TRBV7-9	-	TRBJ2-1	-	CASSLGKPMRGEQFF	TGTGCCAGCAGCTTAGGAAAACCCATGAGAGGTGAGCAGTTCTTC
TRBV6-5	-	TRBJ2-1	TRBD1	CASSYTATGGRFF	TGTGCCAGCAGTTACACCGCGACAGGGGGAAGGTTCTTC